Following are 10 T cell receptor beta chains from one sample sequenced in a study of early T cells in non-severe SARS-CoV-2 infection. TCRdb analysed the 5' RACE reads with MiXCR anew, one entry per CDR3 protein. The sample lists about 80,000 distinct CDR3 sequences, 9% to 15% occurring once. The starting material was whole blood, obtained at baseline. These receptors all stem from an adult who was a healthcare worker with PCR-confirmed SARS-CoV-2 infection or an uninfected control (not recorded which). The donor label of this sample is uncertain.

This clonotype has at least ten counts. This CDR3 is CASSVDRGPWYF. CDR3 DNA sequence: TGTGCCAGCAGTGTGGACAGGGGTCCATGGTACTTC. This chain uses TRBV6-2 or TRBV6-3 with TRBJ2-4; 9 nucleotides align to TRBD1. V lost 5 bases to trimming and J lost 15 bases; unmatched junction nucleotides: 8. This CDR3 contains 12 residues. The germline V gene has CDR1 MNHEY and CDR2 SVGEGT.

CDR3 DNA sequence: TGTGCCAGCCCGGGACAGGTACTTTTCTCTGGGGCCAACGTCCTGACTTTC. It encodes CASPGQVLFSGANVLTF. The chain recombines TRBV21-1 with TRBJ2-6; TRBD1 is taken as the D call from the table, unchecked against the DNA. TRBV21-1 is deemed a pseudogene. The CDR3 contains 17 residues.

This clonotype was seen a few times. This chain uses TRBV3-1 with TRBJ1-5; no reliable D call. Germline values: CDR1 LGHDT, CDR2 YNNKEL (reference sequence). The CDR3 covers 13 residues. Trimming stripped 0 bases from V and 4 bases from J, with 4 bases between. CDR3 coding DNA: TGTGCCAGCAGCCAAGATCTAAATCAGCCCCAGCATTTT. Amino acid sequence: CASSQDLNQPQHF.

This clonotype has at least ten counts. The CDR3 nucleotides are TGCGCCAGCAGCCAAGATGTCAGGGGGCAAGAGACCCAGTACTTC. It specifies CASSQDVRGQETQYF. The chain combines TRBV4-1 with TRBJ2-5, with 7 positions matching TRBD1. This CDR3 comprises 15 residues. Germline loops: CDR1 MGHRA, CDR2 YSYEKL. The trim removed 0 bases at V and 2 bases at J, leaving 3 bases unmatched.

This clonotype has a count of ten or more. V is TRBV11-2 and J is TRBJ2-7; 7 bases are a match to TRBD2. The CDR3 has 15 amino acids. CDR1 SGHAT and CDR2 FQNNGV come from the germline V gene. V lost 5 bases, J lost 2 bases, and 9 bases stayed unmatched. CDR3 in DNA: TGTGCCAGCAGCCGTTACCTAGCGGACACCTACGAGCAGTACTTC. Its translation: CASSRYLADTYEQYF.

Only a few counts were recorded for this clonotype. The CDR3 DNA reads as TGCAGTGCTACAAAGGGGGGCGGAAAGGGGCACGAGCAGTACTTC. Amino acid sequence: CSATKGGGKGHEQYF. V usage is TRBV20-1 and J usage is TRBJ2-7, with D possibly being TRBD1 or TRBD2 (6 bases each). Germline V CDR1 and CDR2: DFQATT, SNEGSKA (reference sequence). This CDR3 is 15 amino acids long. Trimming cost V 4 bases and J 5 bases, with 21 bases left between them.

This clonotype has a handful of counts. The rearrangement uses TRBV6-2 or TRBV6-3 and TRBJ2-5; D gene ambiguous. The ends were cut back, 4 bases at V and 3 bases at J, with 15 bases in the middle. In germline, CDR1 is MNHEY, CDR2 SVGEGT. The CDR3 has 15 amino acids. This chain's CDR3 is CASSSLDWSEETQYF. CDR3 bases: TGTGCCAGCAGTTCCCTAGACTGGTCAGAAGAGACCCAGTACTTC.

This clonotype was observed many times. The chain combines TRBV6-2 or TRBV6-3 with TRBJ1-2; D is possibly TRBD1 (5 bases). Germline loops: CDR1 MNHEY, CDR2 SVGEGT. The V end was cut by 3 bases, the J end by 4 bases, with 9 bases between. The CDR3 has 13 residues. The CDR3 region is CASSYRGTYGYTF. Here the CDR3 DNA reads TGTGCCAGCAGTTATCGGGGGACCTATGGCTACACCTTC.

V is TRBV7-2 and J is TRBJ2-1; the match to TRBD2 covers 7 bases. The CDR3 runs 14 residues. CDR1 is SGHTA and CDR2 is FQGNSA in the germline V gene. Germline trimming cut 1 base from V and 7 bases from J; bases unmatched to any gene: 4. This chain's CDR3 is CASSLEAGVNEQFF. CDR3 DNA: TGTGCCAGCAGCTTAGAGGCGGGGGTAAATGAGCAGTTCTTC.

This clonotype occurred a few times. In DNA, the CDR3 is TGCGCCAGCAGCTTGCGGCTGAGCACAGATACGCAGTATTTT. As protein: CASSLRLSTDTQYF. The chain links TRBV5-1 to TRBJ2-3; D gene uncertain. V was shortened by 1 base and J by 0 bases, with 6 bases between the two germline ends. Germline V gene sequence: CDR1 SGHRS, CDR2 YFSETQ. The CDR3 length is 14 residues.